One sample yielded the 15 T cell receptor beta chains listed below, sequenced in a study of blood T cell repertoires in COVID-19. Clones were read by immunoSEQ multiplex PCR, and TCRdb kept only the in-frame ones, dropping some. The sample has fewer than 300,000 clones; approximately 84% are singletons. The source material was peripheral blood. All receptors come from a human donor with COVID-19, enrolled during active disease. The donor label of this sample is uncertain.

The table lists this clone with a count of one. In nucleotides, the CDR3 is TGTGCCAGTAGTATGGGACAGGGAAGGAGGACAGATACGCAGTATTTT. Protein product: CASSMGQGRRTDTQYF. The chain uses TRBV19 and TRBJ2-3, with 9 bases fitting TRBD1. CDR1 is LNHDA, CDR2 SQIVND, per germline (reference sequence). The CDR3 runs to 16 residues. V lost 3 bases and J lost 3; bases outside the gene matches: 7.

Only one count was recorded for this clone. The chain recombines TRBV9 with TRBJ2-5, with TRBD1 matching over 9 bases. CDR1 is SGDLS and CDR2 is YYNGEE in the germline V gene. CDR3 length: 15 residues. The ends lost 3 bases at V and 1 base at J; junction bases unmatched: 4. The CDR3 spells CASSAPDRGQETQYF. The CDR3 nucleotides are TGTGCCAGCAGCGCGCCGGACAGGGGCCAAGAGACCCAGTACTTC. Looking up the rest from reference TRBV9 and TRBJ2-5 gives the full variable domain: DSGVTQTPKHLITATGQRVTLRCSPRSGDLSVYWYQQSLDQGLQFLIQYYNGEERAKGNILERFSAQQFPDLHSELNLSSLELGDSALYFCASSAPDRGQETQYFGPGTRLLVL.

This chain joins TRBV13 and TRBJ1-6, with 8 bases that match TRBD1. Per the germline V gene, CDR1 is PRHDT and CDR2 is FYEKMQ (reference sequence). The CDR3 extends over 14 amino acids. V shed 3 bases and J 10 bases; nucleotides not matched to a gene: 5. This CDR3 reads CASSLDRVGSPLHF. The DNA of the CDR3 is TGTGCCAGCAGCTTGGACAGGGTGGGGTCACCCCTCCACTTT.

In this sample, this clone turned up once. The chain recombines TRBV18 with TRBJ1-2, with D possibly TRBD1 on 6 matching bases. Germline-derived CDR1 and CDR2 are KGHSH and LQKENI. V was pared by 5 bases and J by 4 bases, with 14 bases between. CDR3 length: 14 residues. The CDR3 reads CASSNRGGPYGYTF. CDR3 DNA sequence: TGTGCCAGCTCAAACCGGGGGGGGCCCTATGGCTACACCTTC.

The chain is built from TRBV5-8 and TRBJ2-1, with D possibly matching TRBD2 (6 bases). Germline CDR1 and CDR2: SGHTS and YDEGEE. The CDR3 has 15 residues. V lost 4 bases, J lost 7 bases, and 18 bases lay in between. The DNA for the CDR3 is TGTGCCAGCAGCACCGGGACCCGGGGGTTGAATGAGCAGTTCTTC. This codes for CASSTGTRGLNEQFF.

The chain uses TRBV5-4 and TRBJ1-4; 7 bases map to TRBD1. This CDR3 spans 16 amino acids. From germline, CDR1 is SGHNT and CDR2 YYREEE (reference sequence). Trimming at V came to 2 bases and at J to 0 bases, leaving 4 bases not matched to a gene. CDR3 sequence: CASSFGGQSTNEKLFF. Written as DNA, the CDR3 is TGTGCCAGCAGCTTCGGGGGACAGTCAACTAATGAAAAACTGTTTTTT.

The chain employs TRBV28 and TRBJ2-7; D is ambiguous. Trimming shortened V by 5 bases and J by 2 bases, and 7 bases separated the two germline ends. This CDR3 region has 12 residues. Germline V gene sequence: CDR1 MDHEN, CDR2 SYDVKM. CDR3 in DNA: TGTGCCAGCAGTCCCGTAGCCTACGAGCAGTACTTC. Amino acid sequence: CASSPVAYEQYF.

The chain recombines TRBV19 with TRBJ1-1, with 7 bases matching TRBD1. Looked up from germline, CDR1 is LNHDA and CDR2 is SQIVND (reference sequence). The CDR3 sequence is 14 residues long. The V segment lost 0 bases and the J segment 6 bases; nucleotides outside the gene matches: 4. CDR3: CASSIDYRGSEAFF. The CDR3 DNA follows: TGTGCCAGTAGTATAGATTACAGGGGCTCTGAAGCTTTCTTT.

The gene calls are TRBV27 and TRBJ1-1; the D gene is possibly TRBD1 (6 bases). Trimming took off 5 bases at V and 1 base at J, with 8 bases between the two ends. This CDR3 comprises 13 residues. CDR1 MNHEY and CDR2 SMNVEV come from the germline V gene (reference sequence). CDR3 protein: CASSARGNTEAFF. Here the CDR3 DNA reads TGTGCCAGCAGTGCCAGGGGGAACACTGAAGCTTTCTTT.

The rearrangement links TRBV4-3 to TRBJ1-2; D is perhaps TRBD1 (6 bases). The length of the CDR3 is 15 residues. V lost 5 bases to trimming and J lost 1 base, with 14 bases between them. Germline V gives CDR1 LGHNA, CDR2 YSLEER. CDR3: CASSRALQGNYGYTF. The CDR3 nucleotides read TGCGCCAGCAGCAGGGCACTACAGGGTAACTATGGCTACACCTTC.

In DNA form, the CDR3 reads TGCGCCAGCAGCCAAGAGCGATACGCCTACGAGCAGTACTTC. Translation gives CASSQERYAYEQYF. The V call is TRBV4-1, the J call TRBJ2-7; D is undetermined. The CDR3 contains 14 residues. Trimming stripped 0 bases from V and 2 bases from J, with 8 bases between. Germline CDR1 and CDR2: MGHRA and YSYEKL.

This clone was detected a few times. The V call is TRBV30, the J call TRBJ2-1; 7 positions match TRBD2. This CDR3 is 13 amino acids long. Trimming took 5 bases from V and 6 from J; bases not matched to a gene: 7. Germline V gene data show CDR1 as GTSNPN and CDR2 as SVGIG (reference sequence). DNA of the CDR3: TGTGCCTGGGATGGCGGGAGCGGCAATGAGCAGTTCTTC. Translation gives CAWDGGSGNEQFF. Full variable domain (rest looked up from reference TRBV30 and TRBJ2-1): SQTIHQWPATLVQPVGSPLSLECTVEGTSNPNLYWYRQAAGRGLQLLFYSVGIGQISSEVPQNLSASRPQDRQFILSSKKLLLSDSGFYLCAWDGGSGNEQFFGPGTRLTVL.

The CDR3 region is CASSLSVGGAGANVLTF. In nucleotides, the CDR3 is TGTGCCAGCAGTTTATCGGTAGGGGGGGCTGGGGCCAACGTCCTGACTTTC. This chain joins TRBV27 and TRBJ2-6, with TRBD2 as a possible D gene (7 bases). The V end lost 0 bases, the J end lost 2 bases, and 11 bases lay between the germline ends. Germline lookup yields CDR1 MNHEY and CDR2 SMNVEV (reference sequence). The CDR3 is made up of 17 amino acids.

This sequence joins TRBV3-1 (or the pseudogene TRBV3-2) and TRBJ2-1, with TRBD2 matching 9 bases. The CDR3 extends over 16 amino acids. V gave up 3 bases and J gave up 1 base; unmatched junction bases: 4. In germline, CDR1 is LGHDT, CDR2 YNNKEL (reference sequence). In DNA form, the CDR3 reads TGTGCCAGCAGCCAGCGTGGACTAGCGTCCTACAATGAGCAGTTCTTC. As protein: CASSQRGLASYNEQFF.

The rearrangement uses TRBV18 and TRBJ1-3; 8 bases fit TRBD1. The V segment lost 1 base and the J segment 0 bases; nucleotides outside the gene matches: 14. CDR1 KGHSH and CDR2 LQKENI come from the germline V gene. The CDR3 is 20 amino acids. The CDR3 nucleotides are TGTGCCAGCTCACCACGAGGACAGGGCTTTTCCTACTTCTCTGGAAACACCATATATTTT. The encoded protein is CASSPRGQGFSYFSGNTIYF.